Listed below are T cell receptor beta chains from one sample, sequenced in a study of cytomegalovirus exposure and HLA in healthy donors. Profiled with immunoSEQ multiplex PCR; TCRdb holds only in-frame clones, not every one. The table lists 110,000 or so clones, more than 70% of them singletons. The sample comprised PBMCs. The receptors here all came from a woman in her thirties in good health and CMV-seronegative. Both conserved end residues are part of each CDR3. The D gene is left open where the match is weak. Clone size is not always given. Where it is, it says once, few, many or a class for expanded clones.

V gene	J gene	D gene	clone size	CDR3 protein	CDR3 DNA
TRBV18	TRBJ2-5	.	once	CASSPADPTRETQYF	TGTGCCAGCTCACCGGCCGACCCCACGCGGGAGACCCAGTACTTC
TRBV21-1	TRBJ1-1	.	.	CAFRQGAGEAFF	TGTGCCTTCCGACAGGGGGCGGGTGAAGCTTTCTTT
TRBV6-1	TRBJ2-7	.	.	CASSGIYEQYF	TGTGCCAGCAGCGGGATTTACGAGCAGTACTTC
TRBV7-2	TRBJ2-2	TRBD2	.	CASSYDTGGAGGELFF	TGTGCCAGCAGTTACGATACCGGGGGGGCAGGCGGGGAGCTGTTTTTT
TRBV21-1	TRBJ1-1	.	.	CASSKGDRDMNTEAFF	TGTGCCAGCAGCAAAGGGGACAGGGACATGAACACTGAAGCTTTCTTT
TRBV7-2	TRBJ2-5	TRBD2	.	CASSLEGSGGFRETQYF	TGTGCCAGCAGCTTAGAGGGTAGCGGGGGGTTTCGAGAGACCCAGTACTTC
TRBV4-1	TRBJ1-2	TRBD1	.	CASSQEGRGRGYTF	TGCGCCAGCAGCCAAGAAGGCAGGGGGCGCGGCTACACCTTC
TRBV27	TRBJ2-5	TRBD2	.	CASSRSGDQETQYF	TGTGCCAGCAGTCGGAGCGGGGACCAAGAGACCCAGTACTTC
TRBV13	TRBJ1-2	.	.	CASSAYIRDTTYGYTF	TGTGCCAGCAGCGCCTATATCCGGGACACGACCTATGGCTACACCTTC
TRBV9	TRBJ1-1	.	.	CASSVAPQGMDTEAFF	TGTGCCAGCAGCGTAGCTCCCCAGGGGATGGACACTGAAGCTTTCTTT
TRBV11-2	TRBJ1-1	TRBD1	.	CASSVTQGARTEAFF	TGTGCCAGCAGCGTGACACAGGGGGCTCGCACTGAAGCTTTCTTT
TRBV10-3	TRBJ2-3	TRBD2	.	CAISGTSGSTDTQYF	TGTGCCATCAGTGGTACTAGCGGATCCACAGATACGCAGTATTTT
TRBV25-1	TRBJ2-5	.	.	CASSRGETQYF	TGTGCCAGTTCGAGAGGAGAGACCCAGTACTTC
TRBV27	TRBJ2-1	TRBD2	.	CASINPRRGGYNEQFF	TGTGCCAGCATCAATCCCCGGCGGGGGGGCTACAATGAGCAGTTCTTC
TRBV27	TRBJ1-4	.	.	CASSLSRAANEKLFF	TGTGCCAGCAGTTTATCCAGGGCGGCTAATGAAAAACTGTTTTTT
TRBV11-2	TRBJ2-1	.	.	CASRQKRVSYNEQFF	TGTGCCAGCAGACAGAAACGCGTCTCCTACAATGAGCAGTTCTTC
TRBV4-1	TRBJ1-2	TRBD1	few	CASSPRTGSGYTF	TGCGCCAGCAGCCCCCGGACAGGGTCTGGCTACACCTTC
TRBV15	TRBJ2-4	.	.	CATSRGGIAKNIQYF	TGTGCCACCAGCAGAGGAGGTATTGCCAAAAACATTCAGTACTTC
TRBV4-1	TRBJ1-6	TRBD1	once	CASSQDDRGNSPLHF	TGCGCCAGCAGCCAAGACGACAGGGGTAATTCACCCCTCCACTTT
TRBV13	TRBJ2-3	TRBD2	once	CASSLAGGPDTQYF	TGTGCCAGCAGCCTAGCGGGGGGTCCAGATACGCAGTATTTT
TRBV2	TRBJ1-3	TRBD1	.	CASSPGTDSGNTIYF	TGTGCCAGCAGCCCAGGGACAGACTCTGGAAACACCATATATTTT
TRBV29-1	TRBJ1-4	.	.	CSVGQANEKLFF	TGCAGCGTTGGCCAGGCTAATGAAAAACTGTTTTTT
TRBV19	TRBJ2-5	TRBD1	few	CASTTTGTQETQYF	TGTGCCAGTACCACGACAGGGACCCAAGAGACCCAGTACTTC
TRBV7-9	TRBJ2-1	.	.	CASSRTDYNEQFF	TGTGCCAGCAGCCGGACAGATTACAATGAGCAGTTCTTC
TRBV10-3	TRBJ2-3	.	.	CAISEDPGMTDTQYF	TGTGCCATCAGTGAAGATCCAGGGATGACAGATACGCAGTATTTT
TRBV29-1	TRBJ1-3	.	.	CSVVPSSGNTIYF	TGCAGCGTTGTCCCATCCTCTGGAAACACCATATATTTT
TRBV7-3	TRBJ2-1	TRBD2	.	CASSPRGGGYNEQFF	TGTGCCAGCAGCCCTCGGGGGGGCGGGTACAATGAGCAGTTCTTC
TRBV10-2	TRBJ1-1	.	few	CASKKGDTWGTEAFF	TGCGCCAGCAAGAAGGGGGATACTTGGGGGACTGAAGCTTTCTTT
TRBV6-5	TRBJ2-2	.	once	CASSYPPGLSGELFF	TGTGCCAGCAGTTACCCACCGGGACTTTCCGGGGAGCTGTTTTTT
TRBV13	TRBJ1-4	TRBD1	.	CASSPGTGVSATNEKLFF	TGTGCCAGCAGCCCCGGGACAGGAGTCTCTGCAACTAATGAAAAACTGTTTTTT
TRBV25-1	TRBJ1-2	TRBD1	many	CASSEPGQEWNGYTF	TGTGCCAGCAGTGAACCCGGACAGGAGTGGAATGGCTACACCTTC
TRBV29-1	TRBJ2-1	TRBD1	.	CSVGTGVANEQFF	TGCAGCGTAGGGACAGGGGTGGCCAATGAGCAGTTCTTC
TRBV2	TRBJ1-2	.	few	CASTIDSPYGYTF	TGTGCCAGCACAATTGACAGCCCTTATGGCTACACCTTC
TRBV6-1	TRBJ1-2	.	.	CASSEVSYGYTF	TGTGCCAGCAGTGAAGTCAGTTACGGCTACACCTTC
TRBV10-3	TRBJ2-1	.	.	CAIKDSKFYNEQFF	TGTGCCATCAAAGACAGCAAATTCTACAATGAGCAGTTCTTC
TRBV9	TRBJ2-7	TRBD2	.	CASSVGGTSGQYF	TGTGCCAGCAGCGTAGGGGGGACTAGCGGGCAGTACTTC
TRBV5-8	TRBJ2-7	.	.	CASSLGSGSYEQYF	TGTGCCAGCAGCTTGGGGTCCGGCTCCTACGAGCAGTACTTC
TRBV7-2	TRBJ2-5	.	once	CASIKRGEETQYF	TGTGCCAGCATCAAGCGAGGCGAAGAGACCCAGTACTTC
TRBV5-5	TRBJ2-7	TRBD1	.	CASSPGSLRDRALEQYF	TGTGCCAGCAGCCCGGGGTCCCTCCGGGACAGAGCCCTCGAGCAGTACTTC
TRBV25-1	TRBJ2-5	.	.	CASSIQGGKTQYF	TGTGCCAGCAGTATACAGGGAGGGAAGACCCAGTACTTC
TRBV9	TRBJ2-7	TRBD1	.	CASSVDLGTGVEQYF	TGTGCCAGCAGCGTAGACCTCGGGACAGGGGTCGAGCAGTACTTC
TRBV30	TRBJ1-2	.	.	CAWNRAYGYTF	TGTGCCTGGAACAGGGCCTATGGCTACACCTTC
TRBV12-1	TRBJ2-2	.	.	CASSLDTNTGELFF	TGTGCCAGCAGCCTGGACACGAACACCGGGGAGCTGTTTTTT
TRBV7-2	TRBJ2-6	TRBD2	.	CASSPNGLAGLSGANVLTF	TGTGCCAGCAGCCCAAATGGACTAGCGGGGCTCTCTGGGGCCAACGTCCTGACTTTC
TRBV5-1	TRBJ1-1	.	.	CASSAPDRLNTEAFF	TGCGCCAGCAGCGCCCCTGACAGGTTAAACACTGAAGCTTTCTTT
TRBV2	TRBJ1-4	TRBD1	.	CASSGRTGQGEKLFF	TGTGCCAGCAGTGGGAGGACAGGCCAGGGGGAAAAACTGTTTTTT
TRBV19	TRBJ2-5	TRBD1	few	CASSAGGAWETQYF	TGTGCCAGTAGTGCAGGGGGCGCGTGGGAGACCCAGTACTTC
TRBV11-2	TRBJ2-1	.	few	CASSLLRGFNEQFF	TGTGCCAGCAGCTTACTGCGCGGTTTCAATGAGCAGTTCTTC